The 21 T cell receptor beta chains below were found in one sample sequenced in a study of STAT5B mutations in CD4+ large granular lymphocyte leukemia. The protocol was immunoSEQ multiplex PCR, while the TCRdb copy is restricted to in-frame clones and leaves out a portion. The sample consists of around 35,000 clones, 65% to 70% of them appearing once. Sequencing was carried out using CD4+ T cells from blood buffy coats. The receptors here all came from a human donor in good health.

The chain joins TRBV18 to TRBJ1-1, with a weak D call TRBD1 (5 bases). The CDR3 is 15 amino acids. The germline V and J ends were trimmed by 1 base and 1 base, with 10 bases remaining between them. CDR1 is KGHSH, CDR2 LQKENI, per germline. This CDR3 reads CASSPQAGENTEAFF. As DNA, the CDR3 is TGTGCCAGCTCACCACAGGCGGGGGAGAACACTGAAGCTTTCTTT. Full variable domain (remainder filled in from reference TRBV18 and TRBJ1-1): NAGVMQNPRHLVRRRGQEARLRCSPMKGHSHVYWYRQLPEEGLKFMVYLQKENIIDESGMPKERFSAEFPKEGPSILRIQQVVRGDSAAYFCASSPQAGENTEAFFGQGTRLTVV.

The chain carries TRBV25-1 and TRBJ1-1; a weak D match, TRBD1 (5 bases). Trimming took off 5 bases at V and 7 bases at J, with 20 bases between the two ends. This CDR3 is built from 15 residues. Germline CDR1 MGHDK, CDR2 SYGVNS. This chain's CDR3 is CASSRGGARVLEAFF. The CDR3 bases are TGTGCCAGCAGTCGAGGAGGGGCCCGTGTTCTTGAAGCTTTCTTT.

The chain links TRBV11-2 to TRBJ1-1; TRBD1 agrees at 7 bases. With V trimmed by 5 bases and J by 5 bases, 11 bases remained unmatched. CDR3 size: 15 residues. Germline V lookup: CDR1 SGHAT, CDR2 FQNNGV. CDR3 DNA sequence: TGTGCCAGCAGCACACTACAGGGGTTTACGACTGAAGCTTTCTTT. Translating gives CASSTLQGFTTEAFF.

This clone is labeled as medium-sized. The chain uses TRBV19 and TRBJ1-2, with TRBD1 matching 8 bases. CDR1 is LNHDA and CDR2 is SQIVND in the germline V gene (reference sequence). After removal of 7 bases from V and 1 base from J, the junction contained 2 bases not matched to a gene. This CDR3 has 13 residues. As DNA, the CDR3 is TGTGCCAGTACCAGGGGGCTTAACTATGGCTACACCTTC. Residues: CASTRGLNYGYTF.

This chain joins TRBV5-1 and TRBJ2-1, with 9 bases that match TRBD2. Per germline, CDR1 SGHRS and CDR2 YFSETQ. V was pared by 0 bases and J by 7 bases, with 14 bases of the junction left unmatched. The length of the CDR3 is 18 residues. The CDR3 DNA is TGCGCCAGCAGCTTGGAGACTAGCGGATTTTCTCGGGTAAATGAGCAGTTCTTC. This translates into CASSLETSGFSRVNEQFF.

J is TRBJ2-7 and V is TRBV9; 14 nucleotides align to TRBD2. The CDR3 loop spans 18 amino acids. The J segment lost 2 bases and the V segment lost 0 bases, leaving 7 bases of the junction unmatched. Germline CDR1 and CDR2: SGDLS and YYNGEE. The CDR3 DNA reads TGTGCCAGCAGCGTAGGACTAGCGGGGGGGCTAAAGGCCTACGAGCAGTACTTC. The encoded protein is CASSVGLAGGLKAYEQYF.

The chain carries TRBV4-1 and TRBJ2-2; either TRBD1 or TRBD2 may fit D (5 bases each). V was trimmed by 6 bases and J by 7 bases, leaving 15 bases between them. CDR1 and CDR2 (germline): MGHRA, YSYEKL. The CDR3 is made up of 14 amino acids. The CDR3 DNA reads as TGCGCCAGCAGAGGCAGGGAGTCCTTCGGGGAGCTGTTTTTT. As protein: CASRGRESFGELFF.

The chain links TRBV9 to TRBJ2-3; D is perhaps TRBD1 or TRBD2 (6 bases each). Trimming shortened V by 2 bases and J by 4 bases, and 11 bases separated the two germline ends. The CDR3 covers 14 residues. Looked up from germline, CDR1 is SGDLS and CDR2 is YYNGEE. In DNA form, the CDR3 reads TGTGCCAGCAGCGTGGGGGGCCAGGCAGATACGCAGTATTTT. Translating it yields CASSVGGQADTQYF.

The V call is TRBV5-1, the J call TRBJ2-7, with 9 bases lining up with TRBD1. This CDR3 comprises 15 residues. The V gene end was trimmed by 0 bases and the J gene end by 6 bases; junction bases not matched to a gene: 7. The V gene's germline CDR1 is SGHRS and CDR2 YFSETQ. The DNA of the CDR3 is TGCGCCAGCAGCTTGGGACTCACAGGGGGCGGCGAGCAGTACTTC. Amino acid sequence: CASSLGLTGGGEQYF. The variable domain in full, completed from reference TRBV5-1 and TRBJ2-7, reads KAGVTQTPRYLIKTRGQQVTLSCSPISGHRSVSWYQQTPGQGLQFLFEYFSETQRNKGNFPGRFSGRQFSNSRSEMNVSTLELGDSALYLCASSLGLTGGGEQYFGPGTRLTVT.

V usage is TRBV5-1 and J usage is TRBJ1-2, with TRBD1 as a possible D gene (6 bases). Germline assignment: CDR1 SGHRS and CDR2 YFSETQ. V lost 6 bases and J 6 bases, leaving 21 bases between the germline ends. The CDR3 is 15 amino acids. The CDR3 loop is CASTAGQGLYDGYTF. The CDR3 nucleotides are TGCGCCAGCACCGCCGGTCAGGGGCTTTACGATGGCTACACCTTC. Drawing the rest from reference TRBV5-1 and TRBJ1-2, the complete variable domain is KAGVTQTPRYLIKTRGQQVTLSCSPISGHRSVSWYQQTPGQGLQFLFEYFSETQRNKGNFPGRFSGRQFSNSRSEMNVSTLELGDSALYLCASTAGQGLYDGYTFGSGTRLTVV.

J is TRBJ1-2 and V is TRBV6-1; TRBD1 matches at 10 bases. The germline gives CDR1 MNHNS, CDR2 SASEGT. The trim removed 0 bases at V and 3 bases at J, leaving 1 base unmatched. The CDR3 runs 15 residues. For the CDR3, the DNA is TGTGCCAGCAGTGAAGCGGGACAGGGGCACTATGGCTACACCTTC. It codes for CASSEAGQGHYGYTF.

The rearrangement joins TRBV19 to TRBJ2-7, with D unresolved. CDR3 length: 14 residues. V lost 3 bases to trimming and J lost 1 base, with 10 bases between them. Germline V gene sequence: CDR1 LNHDA, CDR2 SQIVND (reference sequence). CDR3 region: CASSIVANSYEQYF. The CDR3 nucleotides are TGTGCCAGTAGTATTGTTGCGAATTCCTACGAGCAGTACTTC.

This clone has only one observation. This chain connects TRBV18 to TRBJ2-7, with D tentatively TRBD1 (6 bases). V lost 6 bases and J 4 bases, leaving 22 bases between the germline ends. Germline V CDR1 and CDR2: KGHSH, LQKENI. The CDR3 covers 16 residues. The CDR3 DNA is TGTGCCAGCTCTTCCTCGATACAGGGTGGGTTGTACGAGCAGTACTTC. Protein sequence: CASSSSIQGGLYEQYF.

V usage is TRBV6-5 and J usage is TRBJ1-1; no reliable D call. Trimming removed 3 bases at V and 0 bases at J, with 8 bases between. CDR3 length: 14 residues. In germline, CDR1 is MNHEY, CDR2 SVGAGI. CDR3 amino acids: CASSYSGMNTEAFF. In nucleotides, the CDR3 is TGTGCCAGCAGTTATTCAGGAATGAACACTGAAGCTTTCTTT.

The rearrangement links TRBV15 to TRBJ1-5; 7 nucleotides align to TRBD1. The CDR3 length is 15 residues. The trim removed 0 bases at V and 5 bases at J, leaving 4 bases unmatched. Germline V gene sequence: CDR1 LNHNV, CDR2 YYDKDF (reference sequence). The CDR3 DNA follows: TGTGCCACCAGCAGAGAGACAGGGCCTTATCAGCCCCAGCATTTT. It is translated as CATSRETGPYQPQHF.

The chain employs TRBV15 and TRBJ1-3; tentative D call: TRBD1 (5 bases). The CDR3 extends over 16 amino acids. Between the trimmed V and J ends, which lost 0 bases and 2 bases, there was a span of 11 bases. Germline V lookup: CDR1 LNHNV, CDR2 YYDKDF (reference sequence). CDR3 nucleotides: TGTGCCACCAGCAGAGAAGCGCGGGGGACTGGAAACACCATATATTTT. Its protein product is CATSREARGTGNTIYF.

The rearrangement uses TRBV14 and TRBJ2-3, with unresolved D. Per the germline V gene, CDR1 is SGHDN and CDR2 is FVKESK. The CDR3 sequence is 12 residues long. Trimming cost V 4 bases and J 3 bases, with 5 bases left between them. The CDR3 nucleotides read TGTGCCAGCAGCCGAGAAACAGATACGCAGTATTTT. This gives the protein CASSRETDTQYF.

CDR3 loop: CASSQISGGAWNEQFF. The DNA for the CDR3 is TGCGCCAGCAGCCAAATTAGCGGGGGGGCCTGGAATGAGCAGTTCTTC. The V call is TRBV4-3, the J call TRBJ2-1; 11 bases map to TRBD2. The CDR3 spans 16 residues. The V gene end was trimmed by 2 bases and the J gene end by 7 bases; junction bases not matched to a gene: 7. Germline CDR1 LGHNA, CDR2 YSLEER.

The rearrangement joins TRBV5-1 to TRBJ2-7; D may be TRBD1 (5 bases). Germline V gives CDR1 SGHRS, CDR2 YFSETQ. The CDR3 contains 15 residues. Trimming shortened V by 2 bases and J by 2 bases, and 14 bases separated the two germline ends. CDR3 in amino acids: CASSFSLGQTYEQYF. Written as DNA, the CDR3 is TGCGCCAGCAGCTTTTCTCTTGGACAAACCTACGAGCAGTACTTC.

The CDR3 is CATRSRGGGELFF. The CDR3, as DNA: TGTGCCACCCGAAGTAGGGGGGGTGGGGAGCTGTTTTTT. The gene calls are TRBV15 and TRBJ2-2, with D possibly TRBD2 on 7 matching bases. CDR1 and CDR2 (germline): LNHNV, YYDKDF (reference sequence). The CDR3 totals 13 residues. Trimming removed 8 bases from V and 8 bases from J, with 15 bases in between.

CDR3 bases: TGTGCCATCGCGGAGGGGGCAGGGTGGTATAGTACGCAGTATTTT. It codes for CAIAEGAGWYSTQYF. The chain combines TRBV19 with TRBJ2-3; possible D gene TRBD1, 7 bases. The ends were cut back, 10 bases at V and 8 bases at J, with 25 bases in the middle. The germline gives CDR1 LNHDA, CDR2 SQIVND (reference sequence). CDR3 length: 15 residues.